The 24 T cell receptor beta chains below were found in one sample sequenced in a study of shared clonotypes between healthy human individuals. Sequencing was performed with immunoSEQ multiplex PCR; in TCRdb, only in-frame clones are kept and a portion is missing. Of about 2,500,000 clones listed, roughly 92% are singletons. What was sequenced was naive CD4+ T cells sorted from blood. Subset meaning: CD45RA+ positively selected. Receptor source: a man younger than 35 in good health.

The V and J genes are TRBV7-2 and TRBJ1-3, with D possibly TRBD1 on 5 matching bases. Trimming removed 1 base at V and 15 bases at J, with 16 bases between. CDR3 length: 13 residues. Germline loops: CDR1 SGHTA, CDR2 FQGNSA. In nucleotides, the CDR3 is TGTGCCAGCAGCTTAGAGGCGGAAGGGACCGGATATTTT. It encodes CASSLEAEGTGYF.

About this clone: This same CDR3 is encoded by further DNA sequences in the sample. The gene calls are TRBV6-5 and TRBJ1-1, with D uncertain. This CDR3 comprises 14 residues. Germline CDR1 is MNHEY and CDR2 is SVGAGI. V lost 2 bases and J 0 bases, leaving 7 bases between the germline ends. The DNA of the CDR3 is TGTGCCAGCAGTTACCTAGGAATGAACACTGAAGCTTTCTTT. Protein: CASSYLGMNTEAFF.

This chain links TRBV10-3 with TRBJ1-2, with 7 bases lining up with TRBD1. V trimming: 9 bases; J trimming: 6 bases; junction bases outside the gene matches: 4. CDR1 and CDR2 from the germline V gene are ENHRY and SYGVKD. The CDR3 covers 11 residues. CDR3 sequence: CAIGDSNGYTF. CDR3 nucleotide sequence: TGTGCCATAGGGGACAGCAATGGCTACACCTTC.

The chain couples TRBV10-3 to TRBJ2-3; 10 nucleotides agree with TRBD2. The CDR3 is 14 residues long. V lost 8 bases to trimming and J lost 4 bases; unmatched junction nucleotides: 6. The V gene's germline CDR1 is ENHRY and CDR2 SYGVKD. In DNA, the CDR3 is TGTGCCATCGCGCTAGCGGGAGCCCCAGATACGCAGTATTTT. Its translation: CAIALAGAPDTQYF.

As for this clone: Other DNA sequences in this specimen translate into the identical CDR3. The CDR3 coding sequence is TGCGCCAGCAGCACCGGGACTAGCGGGTACGAGCAGTACTTC. It codes for CASSTGTSGYEQYF. This sequence joins TRBV5-1 and TRBJ2-7; 12 bases map to TRBD2. The CDR3 runs 14 residues. Looked up from germline, CDR1 is SGHRS and CDR2 is YFSETQ. V shed 4 bases and J 4 bases; nucleotides not matched to a gene: 3.

The V and J genes are TRBV5-6 and TRBJ1-3; D is perhaps TRBD1 (6 bases). This CDR3 is 14 amino acids long. Germline CDR1 and CDR2: SGHDT and YYEEEE. V gave up 4 bases and J gave up 1 base, with 9 bases separating them. DNA of the CDR3: TGTGCCAGCAGCCGGACAGCTTCTGGAAACACCATATATTTT. Translated: CASSRTASGNTIYF. Variable domain in full (rest from reference TRBV5-6 and TRBJ1-3): DAGVTQSPTHLIKTRGQQVTLRCSPKSGHDTVSWYQQALGQGPQFIFQYYEEEERQRGNFPDRFSGHQFPNYSSELNVNALLLGDSALYLCASSRTASGNTIYFGEGSWLTVV.

This chain uses TRBV28 with TRBJ1-4; D gene unclear. This CDR3 comprises 14 residues. Trimming took 3 bases from V and 0 from J, leaving 5 bases between them. The germline V gene encodes CDR1 MDHEN and CDR2 SYDVKM. The CDR3 protein is CASSLFTTNEKLFF. CDR3 DNA: TGTGCCAGCAGTTTGTTTACAACTAATGAAAAACTGTTTTTT.

In the case of this clone: This same CDR3 is encoded by further DNA sequences in the sample. CDR3 sequence reads: CASSLGLSTDTQYF. The CDR3 DNA sequence: TGTGCCAGCAGCTTAGGGTTGTCCACAGATACGCAGTATTTT. V and J are TRBV7-9 and TRBJ2-3; unclear D gene. V dropped 1 base and J dropped 2 bases, with 7 bases sitting between them. CDR1 SEHNR and CDR2 FQNEAQ come from the germline V gene (reference sequence). The CDR3 has 14 amino acids.

The chain is built from TRBV6-6 and TRBJ2-7; 13 bases line up with TRBD2. In germline, CDR1 is MNHNY, CDR2 SVGAGI (reference sequence). This CDR3 has 15 residues. After removal of 7 bases from V and 5 bases from J, the junction contained 8 bases not matched to a gene. The CDR3 DNA is TGTGCCAGCACCGACCGGACTAGCGGGAGCCACGAGCAGTACTTC. Translated, it gives CASTDRTSGSHEQYF.

This clone appeared once. The chain links TRBV18 to TRBJ2-5; D is ambiguous. This CDR3 has 14 amino acids. Germline V gene sequence: CDR1 KGHSH, CDR2 LQKENI. V was pared by 0 bases and J by 3 bases, with 8 bases between. Here the CDR3 DNA reads TGTGCCAGCTCACCACCTATCCCTGAAGAGACCCAGTACTTC. Translating gives CASSPPIPEETQYF. The complete variable domain, with remaining parts taken from reference TRBV18 and TRBJ2-5, reads NAGVMQNPRHLVRRRGQEARLRCSPMKGHSHVYWYRQLPEEGLKFMVYLQKENIIDESGMPKERFSAEFPKEGPSILRIQQVVRGDSAAYFCASSPPIPEETQYFGPGTRLLVL.

The chain combines TRBV4-1 with TRBJ2-5; D not resolved. CDR3 length equals 17 residues. V lost 1 base and J 2 bases, leaving 17 bases between the germline ends. Germline values: CDR1 MGHRA, CDR2 YSYEKL. The CDR3 coding sequence is TGCGCCAGCAGCCAAGTAGGGCTAAGGTTAGGACAAGAGACCCAGTACTTC. This gives the protein CASSQVGLRLGQETQYF.

The count of this clone is one. This chain connects TRBV15 to TRBJ1-4; D ambiguous. Trimming pared 1 base from V and 8 bases from J, leaving 5 bases between. Germline V lookup: CDR1 LNHNV, CDR2 YYDKDF (reference sequence). The CDR3 covers 12 residues. The CDR3, as DNA: TGTGCCACCAGCAGAGTACAGGAAAAACTGTTTTTT. It specifies CATSRVQEKLFF.

The chain employs TRBV7-9 and TRBJ2-2; D unresolved. The V and J ends lost 7 bases and 1 base respectively, with 7 bases between them. The CDR3 has 13 amino acids. Germline loops: CDR1 SEHNR, CDR2 FQNEAQ (reference sequence). CDR3 loop: CASTFWNTGELFF. The DNA of the CDR3 is TGTGCCAGCACCTTCTGGAACACCGGGGAGCTGTTTTTT.

V is TRBV5-4 and J is TRBJ2-5; a weak D match, TRBD2 (5 bases). Germline V gene lookup returns CDR1 SGHNT and CDR2 YYREEE (reference sequence). There are 15 residues in the CDR3. Trimming pared 0 bases from V and 6 bases from J, leaving 15 bases between. In DNA form, the CDR3 reads TGTGCCAGCAGCTTGGCCACGGCTAGCTCTAAGACCCAGTACTTC. Translation gives CASSLATASSKTQYF.

V and J are TRBV18 and TRBJ1-5; possible D gene TRBD1, 5 bases. This CDR3 spans 13 amino acids. In germline, CDR1 is KGHSH, CDR2 LQKENI. Trimming pared 3 bases from V and 9 bases from J, leaving 12 bases between. The CDR3: CASSPGRVSPQHF. CDR3 sequence (DNA): TGTGCCAGCTCACCGGGCAGGGTCTCGCCCCAGCATTTT. Full variable domain (remainder filled in from reference TRBV18 and TRBJ1-5): NAGVMQNPRHLVRRRGQEARLRCSPMKGHSHVYWYRQLPEEGLKFMVYLQKENIIDESGMPKERFSAEFPKEGPSILRIQQVVRGDSAAYFCASSPGRVSPQHFGDGTRLSIL.

This chain uses TRBV5-4 with TRBJ2-3; 7 positions match TRBD2. V dropped 4 bases and J dropped 0; count of bases not matched to a gene: 11. Germline CDR1 SGHNT, CDR2 YYREEE (reference sequence). CDR3 length equals 17 residues. CDR3 DNA sequence: TGTGCCAGCAGCCGGGCGGGGAGCGGGGTAAGCACAGATACGCAGTATTTT. Protein sequence: CASSRAGSGVSTDTQYF.

The genes are TRBV2 and TRBJ2-1, with D perhaps TRBD2 (5 bases). The CDR3 has 11 residues. V was pared by 8 bases and J by 9 bases, with 11 bases between. Germline V gene lookup returns CDR1 SNHLY and CDR2 FYNNEI. This CDR3 is CASGRVGEQFF. The CDR3 DNA reads TGTGCCAGCGGGCGGGTCGGTGAGCAGTTCTTC. Complete variable domain (other parts from reference TRBV2 and TRBJ2-1): EPEVTQTPSHQVTQMGQEVILRCVPISNHLYFYWYRQILGQKVEFLVSFYNNEISEKSEIFDDQFSVERPDGSNFTLKIRSTKLEDSAMYFCASGRVGEQFFGPGTRLTVL.

With respect to this clone: Other DNA sequences in this sample translate to the same CDR3. The chain carries TRBV18 and TRBJ2-3, with no clear D. V lost 2 bases to trimming and J lost 0 bases, with 6 bases between them. The CDR3 is 14 residues long. Germline V gene data show CDR1 as KGHSH and CDR2 as LQKENI. The CDR3 bases are TGTGCCAGCTCACCAGGCCAAAGCACAGATACGCAGTATTTT. It encodes CASSPGQSTDTQYF.

The CDR3: CALTSGMGTDTQYF. DNA of the CDR3: TGTGCCTTAACTAGCGGGATGGGCACAGATACGCAGTATTTT. This chain uses TRBV30 with TRBJ2-3; TRBD2 agrees at 10 bases. The CDR3 spans 14 residues. J gave up 1 base and V 7 bases, and 5 bases lay outside the gene matches. Germline V lookup: CDR1 GTSNPN, CDR2 SVGIG (reference sequence).

V gene TRBV6-5 combines with J gene TRBJ1-6; D is unclear. The CDR3 spans 15 residues. Germline V gene data show CDR1 as MNHEY and CDR2 as SVGAGI. The V end lost 6 bases, the J end lost 2 bases, and 11 bases lay between the germline ends. CDR3 coding DNA: TGTGCCAGCAGACCCCCGGGGACCTATAATTCACCCCTCCACTTT. Its translation: CASRPPGTYNSPLHF.

V and J are TRBV5-1 and TRBJ1-1; no firm D call. Trimming left V 0 bases short and J 1 base short, with 7 bases between. This CDR3 is 14 amino acids long. The germline V gene has CDR1 SGHRS and CDR2 YFSETQ. In DNA, the CDR3 is TGCGCCAGCAGCTTGGCAGCACCGAACACTGAAGCTTTCTTT. It encodes CASSLAAPNTEAFF.

Worth noting for this clone: This sample also contains other DNA sequences that code for the same CDR3. J is TRBJ1-1 and V is TRBV18; weak D call: TRBD1 (5 bases). The CDR3 covers 13 residues. Germline CDR1 KGHSH, CDR2 LQKENI. V gave up 6 bases and J gave up 2 bases, with 10 bases separating them. Here the CDR3 reads CASSDSLNTEAFF. The CDR3 DNA reads as TGTGCCAGCTCCGACAGCCTCAACACTGAAGCTTTCTTT.

As for this clone: This sample includes further DNA sequences coding for the same CDR3. The gene calls are TRBV7-2 and TRBJ2-3; D gene unclear. Germline V lookup: CDR1 SGHTA, CDR2 FQGNSA. The CDR3 totals 14 residues. V was clipped by 1 base and J by 0 bases, with 5 bases between them. The CDR3 bases are TGTGCCAGCAGCTTAGGGCAGAGCACAGATACGCAGTATTTT. Protein sequence: CASSLGQSTDTQYF.

V usage is TRBV7-2 and J usage is TRBJ2-7, with 8 bases matching TRBD1. V was pared by 5 bases and J by 0 bases, with 6 bases of the junction left unmatched. The CDR3 has 15 residues. The germline V gene encodes CDR1 SGHTA and CDR2 FQGNSA. As DNA, the CDR3 is TGTGCCAGCAGCCTAACCAGGGGGCTCTCCTACGAGCAGTACTTC. Its translation is CASSLTRGLSYEQYF.